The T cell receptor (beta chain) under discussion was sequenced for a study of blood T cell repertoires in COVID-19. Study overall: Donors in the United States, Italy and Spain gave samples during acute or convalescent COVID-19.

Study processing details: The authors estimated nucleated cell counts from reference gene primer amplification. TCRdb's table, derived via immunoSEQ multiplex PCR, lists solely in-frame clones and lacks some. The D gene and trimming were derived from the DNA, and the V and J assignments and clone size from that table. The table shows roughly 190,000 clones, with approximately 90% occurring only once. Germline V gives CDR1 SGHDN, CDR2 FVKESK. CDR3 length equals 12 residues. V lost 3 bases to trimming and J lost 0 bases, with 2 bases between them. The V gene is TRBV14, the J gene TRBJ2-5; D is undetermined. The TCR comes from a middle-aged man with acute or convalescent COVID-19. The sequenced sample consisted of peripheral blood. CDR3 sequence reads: CASSHYQETQYF. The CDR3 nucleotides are TGTGCCAGCAGCCACTACCAAGAGACCCAGTACTTC.